This TCR beta chain emerged from a study of PD-1 blockade in classical Hodgkin lymphoma. There was relapse after autologous stem cell transplantation in every patient, and there was variation in brentuximab vedotin exposure. Patients' outcomes at their best amounted to complete response, partial response or progressive disease. Using immunoSEQ multiplex PCR, the repertoire was profiled, and TCRdb retains in-frame clones only, with some absent. The sample lists about 85,000 clones, around nine tenths occurring once. Overall study results and limits: The study reported lower baseline TCR diversity in newly diagnosed patients than in healthy donors. By C4D1 there was a significant rise in CD4+ TCR diversity but not in CD8+ TCR diversity. Newly diagnosed and completely responding patients shared comparable baseline diversity.

About this clone: Its antigen is as yet unknown.

Germline-derived CDR1 and CDR2 are SEHNR and FQNEAQ (reference sequence). This CDR3 has 13 residues. Trimming at V came to 5 bases and at J to 4 bases, leaving 3 bases not matched to a gene. The TCR was taken from a human donor with classical Hodgkin lymphoma. The chain carries TRBV7-9 and TRBJ1-1, with 8 bases matching TRBD1. The starting material was peripheral blood mononuclear cells (PBMCs), obtained before the second cycle of nivolumab. This chain's CDR3 is CASSQGQVTEAFF. The CDR3 DNA sequence: TGTGCCAGCAGCCAGGGACAGGTCACTGAAGCTTTCTTT.